This record looks at one TCR beta chain sequence and its context. The antigen this receptor binds is unknown. No base quality values were provided; no much bigger clone lies one nucleotide off. Library preparation used the immunoSEQ multiplex PCR assay. TCRdb mirrors the immuneACCESS table, restricted to in-frame sequences. Some clones are absent from its copies; in checked studies, under half trace to an unresolved V gene, and the reason for the others is unknown. The sample records tens of thousands of clones, around nine tenths of which are singletons. In total, the top ten clones hold approximately 0.43% of the sample. Taken from cysteine to phenylalanine, the CDR3 has 15 residues. Only CDR3 DNA is held: 45 bases, read in frame from base 1. V lost 6 bases and J lost 5 bases, and the count of bases not matched to a germline gene is 11. The CDR1 and CDR2 encoded by the germline V gene are MDHEN and SYDVKM.

The record originates from a study of T cell changes during pregnancy in multiple sclerosis (dated by TCRdb to the late 2010s). A note on the overall study: The study examined how the T cell repertoire changed over the course of pregnancy in women with multiple sclerosis.

The chain employs TRBV28 and TRBJ2-3; 7 central nucleotides agree with TRBD2. The receptor comes from a female donor with multiple sclerosis, enrolled in a pregnancy study. This specimen was CD4+ T cells from peripheral blood mononuclear cells, taken in the second trimester of pregnancy. DNA sequence: TGTGCCAGCAGCACCTCAGCGGGAACGGGAGATACGCAGTATTTT. Its protein is CASSTSAGTGDTQYF. With the rest looked up from the reference TRBV28 and TRBJ2-3 genes rather than sequenced, the full variable domain is DVKVTQSSRYLVKRTGEKVFLECVQDMDHENMFWYRQDPGLGLRLIYFSYDVKMKEKGDIPEGYSVSREKKERFSLILESASTNQTSMYLCASSTSAGTGDTQYFGPGTRLTVL.